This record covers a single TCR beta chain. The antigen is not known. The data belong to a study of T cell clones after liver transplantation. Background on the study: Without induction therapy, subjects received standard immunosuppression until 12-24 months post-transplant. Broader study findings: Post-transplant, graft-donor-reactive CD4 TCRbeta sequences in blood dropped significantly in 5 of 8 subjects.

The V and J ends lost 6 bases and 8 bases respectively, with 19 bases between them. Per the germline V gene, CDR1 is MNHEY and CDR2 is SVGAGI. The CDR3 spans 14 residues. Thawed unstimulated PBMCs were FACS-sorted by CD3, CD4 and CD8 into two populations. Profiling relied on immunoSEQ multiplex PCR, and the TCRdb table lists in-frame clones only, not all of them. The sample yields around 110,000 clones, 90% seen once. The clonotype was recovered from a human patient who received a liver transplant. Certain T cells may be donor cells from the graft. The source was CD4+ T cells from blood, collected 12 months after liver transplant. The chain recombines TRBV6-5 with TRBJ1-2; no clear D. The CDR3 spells CASRAPGSSGGYTF. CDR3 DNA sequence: TGTGCCAGCAGGGCACCCGGAAGTTCGGGCGGCTACACCTTC.